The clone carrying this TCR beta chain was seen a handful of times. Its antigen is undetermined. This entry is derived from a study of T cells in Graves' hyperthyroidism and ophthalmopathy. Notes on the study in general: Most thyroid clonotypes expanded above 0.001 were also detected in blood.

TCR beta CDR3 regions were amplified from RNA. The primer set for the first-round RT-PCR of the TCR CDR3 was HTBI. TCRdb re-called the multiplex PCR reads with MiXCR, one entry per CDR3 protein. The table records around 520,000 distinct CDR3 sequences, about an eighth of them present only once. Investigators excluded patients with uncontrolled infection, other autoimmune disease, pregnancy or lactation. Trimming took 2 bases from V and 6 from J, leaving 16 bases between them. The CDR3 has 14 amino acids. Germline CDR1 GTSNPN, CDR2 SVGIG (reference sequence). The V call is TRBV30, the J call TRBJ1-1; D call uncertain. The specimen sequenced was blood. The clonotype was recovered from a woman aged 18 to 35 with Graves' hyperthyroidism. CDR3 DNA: TGTGCCTGGAGTCCTACCCGCGTTCTGGCTGAAGCTTTCTTT. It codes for CAWSPTRVLAEAFF.